This T cell receptor (beta chain) was obtained from a study of identical twins. Study-wide findings and caveats: Abundant beta clonotypes from cord blood bore fewer insertions; memory repertoires lacked this pattern.

Using its own MiXCR run on the 5' RACE reads, TCRdb lists one record per CDR3 protein. The table includes a few hundred thousand distinct CDR3 sequences, under 20% detected once. In this sample, this clonotype turned up a few times. The target antigen is unknown. Material for sequencing was naive T cells sorted from blood. The TCR sequence derives from a man aged 50 to 60 in good health.

The CDR3 DNA is TGTGCCAGCAGCGTAGTTGCGGGGGGCACCGGGGAGCTGTTTTTT. Protein product: CASSVVAGGTGELFF. The genes are TRBV9 and TRBJ2-2, with 8 bases lining up with TRBD2. Germline V gives CDR1 SGDLS, CDR2 YYNGEE. The V and J ends lost 0 bases and 4 bases, in that order; junction bases with no gene match: 2. The CDR3 covers 15 residues.